This record looks at one TCR beta chain sequence and its context. Original methodology: The assay estimated nucleated cells by amplifying reference gene primers. Here immunoSEQ multiplex PCR was the method, and the copy in TCRdb shows in-frame clones only, minus some. The V and J calls and clone size were taken over from that table, and D and trimming were inferred from the DNA. The repertoire holds approximately 89,000 clones, with more than 90% as singletons. This entry is derived from a study of blood T cell repertoires in COVID-19. Study summary: The samples span acute and convalescent COVID-19 from the United States, Italy and Spain.

This clonotype was obtained from a human donor with active COVID-19. The donor label of this sample is uncertain. What was sequenced was peripheral blood.

The CDR3 region is CASSPYTDTQYF. DNA of the CDR3: TGTGCCAGCAGCCCCTATACAGATACGCAGTATTTT. V gene TRBV7-2 combines with J gene TRBJ2-3; D gene uncertain. CDR1 is SGHTA and CDR2 is FQGNSA in the germline V gene. Trimming removed 5 bases from V and 3 bases from J, with 6 bases in between. CDR3 length: 12 amino acids.